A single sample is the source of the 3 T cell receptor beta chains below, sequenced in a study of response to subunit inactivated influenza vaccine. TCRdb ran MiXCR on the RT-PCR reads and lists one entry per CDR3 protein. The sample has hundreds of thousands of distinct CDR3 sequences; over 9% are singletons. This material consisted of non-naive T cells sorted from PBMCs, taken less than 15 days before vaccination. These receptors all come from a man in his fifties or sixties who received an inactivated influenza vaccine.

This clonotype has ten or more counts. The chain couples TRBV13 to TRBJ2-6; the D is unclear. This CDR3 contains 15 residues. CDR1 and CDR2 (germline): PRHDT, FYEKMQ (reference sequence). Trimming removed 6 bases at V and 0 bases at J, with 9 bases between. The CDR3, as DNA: TGTGCCAGCAGTCCCATGAACTCTGGGGCCAACGTCCTGACTTTC. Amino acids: CASSPMNSGANVLTF.

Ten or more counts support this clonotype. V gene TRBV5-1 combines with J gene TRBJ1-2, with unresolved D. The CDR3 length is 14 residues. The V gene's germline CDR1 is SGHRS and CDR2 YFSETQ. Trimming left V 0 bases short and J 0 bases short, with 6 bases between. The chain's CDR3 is CASSLVGTNYGYTF. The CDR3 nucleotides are TGCGCCAGCAGCTTGGTTGGCACTAACTATGGCTACACCTTC. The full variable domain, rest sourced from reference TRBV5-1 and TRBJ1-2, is KAGVTQTPRYLIKTRGQQVTLSCSPISGHRSVSWYQQTPGQGLQFLFEYFSETQRNKGNFPGRFSGRQFSNSRSEMNVSTLELGDSALYLCASSLVGTNYGYTFGSGTRLTVV.

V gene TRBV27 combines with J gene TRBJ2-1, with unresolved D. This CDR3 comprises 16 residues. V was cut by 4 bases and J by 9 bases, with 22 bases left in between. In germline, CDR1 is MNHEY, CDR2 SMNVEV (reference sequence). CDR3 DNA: TGTGCCAGCAGTTCCCCCCCGGTCTCAGAGTCGAGTGAGCAGTTCTTC. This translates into CASSSPPVSESSEQFF.